The rows below give T cell receptor beta chains drawn from one sample of a study of T-cell reconstitution after alpha-beta-depleted transplantation in children. TCRdb fed the PCR reads into MiXCR, producing one record per CDR3 protein. This table holds around 500,000 distinct CDR3 sequences, around 12% found once. Sample: PBMCs from the stem cell graft donor, taken from the stem cell graft. The source of these receptors is a human donor who donated a stem cell graft to a child with combined immunodeficiency. The CDR3 runs from the conserved cysteine through the conserved F or W. The order of the fields is clone size, V gene, D gene, CDR3 length, J gene, CDR3 DNA, CDR3 protein. The D gene is left open where the match is weak. Clone sizes are given selectively: once, few, many, or a class where the clone is expanded.

many	TRBV29-1	-	15	TRBJ2-4	TGCAGCGTTGAAGTGTGGAACCAGGGGAGACGGGTTCAGTACTTC	CSVEVWNQGRRVQYF
-	TRBV18	TRBD1	15	TRBJ1-3	TGTGCCAGCGCCGTTGGACAGGGAACTGGAAACACCATATATTTT	CASAVGQGTGNTIYF
few	TRBV6-5	-	14	TRBJ2-7	TGTGCCAGCAGTTCCGAAGGGGTGATAAGCGAGCAGTACTTC	CASSSEGVISEQYF
many	TRBV5-1	-	12	TRBJ1-4	TGCGCCAGCAGCTTGGACGGTGAAAAACTGTTTTTT	CASSLDGEKLFF
-	TRBV12-3/TRBV12-4	TRBD2	13	TRBJ2-1	TGTGCCAGCAGTTTAGGCGAGCGGGGGGACCAGTTCTTC	CASSLGERGDQFF
-	TRBV20-1	TRBD2	15	TRBJ2-5	TGCAGTGCTAGACCCGGGACTAGCAGTTCGGAGACCCAGTACTTC	CSARPGTSSSETQYF
many	TRBV6-4	-	14	TRBJ2-3	TGTGCCAGCAGTCTCCGGGACGACACAGATACGCAGTATTTT	CASSLRDDTDTQYF
many	TRBV13	-	15	TRBJ1-1	TGTGCCAGCAGCTTACTTAAAGTCGGGAACACTGAAGCTTTCTTT	CASSLLKVGNTEAFF
-	TRBV29-1	TRBD1	13	TRBJ1-1	TGCAGCGCGATTACAGGGGGCCTCACTGAAGCTTTCTTT	CSAITGGLTEAFF
many	TRBV10-2	-	12	TRBJ2-7	TGCGCCAGCCAGACAGTGCAAAGCGAGCAGTACTTC	CASQTVQSEQYF
few	TRBV7-8	-	18	TRBJ2-2	TGTGCCAGCAGCTTAGTTTTCAGGGTGAACGCGAACACCGGGGAGCTGTTTTTT	CASSLVFRVNANTGELFF
-	TRBV7-9	-	14	TRBJ2-3	TGTGCCAGCAGCGAGCGGACCTTCACAGATACGCAGTATTTT	CASSERTFTDTQYF
-	TRBV5-1	TRBD1	17	TRBJ2-1	TGCGCCAGCAGCTTTAAAATGAGACAGGGCTCCTACAATGAGCAGTTCTTC	CASSFKMRQGSYNEQFF
-	TRBV30	TRBD2	15	TRBJ2-3	TGTGCCTGGAGTGAATTAGCGGGACTCACAGATACGCAGTATTTT	CAWSELAGLTDTQYF
-	TRBV15	-	17	TRBJ2-1	TGTGCCACCAGCAGAGGGTGGGACCCCCTCCCTTTAAATGAGCAGTTCTTC	CATSRGWDPLPLNEQFF
-	TRBV21-1	-	15	TRBJ2-7	TGTGCCAGCAGCAAGGGACAGGTCTTGGTGTACGAGCAGTACTTC	CASSKGQVLVYEQYF
-	TRBV28	TRBD2	15	TRBJ2-7	TGTGCCAGCAGTGGCGGCGGCGGGAGGGCCGACGAGCAGTACTTC	CASSGGGGRADEQYF
-	TRBV7-9	TRBD2	13	TRBJ2-1	TGTGCCGGATCGGGACTAGCGGAGAATGAGCAGTTCTTC	CAGSGLAENEQFF
-	TRBV7-9	-	14	TRBJ2-7	TGTGCCAGCAGCTTTTCCCCCATCACTTACGAGCAGTACTTC	CASSFSPITYEQYF
many	TRBV12-3/TRBV12-4	-	12	TRBJ2-7	TGTGCCAGCAGCGCGGACAAGCCCGAGCAGTACTTC	CASSADKPEQYF
-	TRBV7-2	-	14	TRBJ1-1	TGTGCCAGCAGCTTAGCGAGGAGAACCACTGAAGCTTTCTTT	CASSLARRTTEAFF
few	TRBV5-1	TRBD2	13	TRBJ2-3	TGCGCCAGCCAGCGGGGTACCACAGATACGCAGTATTTT	CASQRGTTDTQYF
many	TRBV20-1	-	15	TRBJ1-5	TGCAGTGCTAGGGGAGGAGGCGATAGCAATCAGCCCCAGCATTTT	CSARGGGDSNQPQHF
-	TRBV10-2	TRBD1	15	TRBJ1-5	TGCGCCAGCCGGACAGGGCTAAATAGCAATCAGCCCCAGCATTTT	CASRTGLNSNQPQHF
-	TRBV30	-	11	TRBJ2-7	TGTGCCTGGAGTGAGGGTTACGAGCAGTACTTC	CAWSEGYEQYF
few	TRBV4-1	TRBD2	17	TRBJ2-1	TGCGCCAGCAGCCAAGGGGTAGCGGGTAGGAAAGGTAATGAGCAGTTCTTC	CASSQGVAGRKGNEQFF
-	TRBV12-3/TRBV12-4	TRBD2	15	TRBJ2-3	TGTGCCAGCAGTTTTCCAGCGGAGGGAGGGGATACGCAGTATTTT	CASSFPAEGGDTQYF
many	TRBV12-3/TRBV12-4	TRBD2	14	TRBJ2-7	TGTGCCAGCCGGATATCTGGGGGGGCCTACGAGCAGTACTTC	CASRISGGAYEQYF
-	TRBV6-5	-	14	TRBJ2-7	TGTGCCAGCAGTTACGGGCCATTTCCTGACGAGCAGTACTTC	CASSYGPFPDEQYF
-	TRBV11-3	-	13	TRBJ1-1	TGTGCCAGCAGGGGCACAACGAACACTGAAGCTTTCTTT	CASRGTTNTEAFF
-	TRBV6-1	-	12	TRBJ2-1	TGTGCCAGCAGTGCCCTATTTCTTGAGCAGTTCTTC	CASSALFLEQFF